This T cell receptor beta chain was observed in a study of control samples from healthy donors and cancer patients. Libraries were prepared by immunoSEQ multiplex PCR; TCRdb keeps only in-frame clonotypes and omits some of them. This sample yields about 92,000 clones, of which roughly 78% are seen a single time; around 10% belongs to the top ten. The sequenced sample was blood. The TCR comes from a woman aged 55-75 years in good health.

For the CDR3, the DNA is TGTGCCAGCTCACGAAATTTTGGGGCAGATACGCAGTATTTT. As protein: CASSRNFGADTQYF. V and J are TRBV18 and TRBJ2-3; D unclear. Trimming removed 4 bases at V and 4 bases at J, with 12 bases between. CDR1 and CDR2 from the germline V gene are KGHSH and LQKENI. The CDR3 has 14 amino acids.